In this sample, the clone carrying this T cell receptor (beta chain) turned up a few times. The target antigen is unknown. The V gene's germline CDR1 is SQVTM and CDR2 ANQGSEA. Trimming removed 7 bases from V and 3 bases from J, with 10 bases in between. The CDR3 is 11 residues long. The data are from a study of blood T cells in healthy people across ages. Study results and limitations: Long-lived donors had more naive CD4+ cells and higher diversity than aged donors.

Through a sample-barcoded 5' primer and a J-beta primer mix, a second PCR was run for roughly 7 to 12 cycles. MiXCR, applied by TCRdb to the 5' RACE reads, yields one record per CDR3 protein. Among 1 million or so distinct CDR3 sequences listed, approximately 25% were seen once. This sample also belongs to another study, concerning T cells of mothers and their children. As that study records: Clones that were microchimeric and persistent were not detected among T cells.

The clonotype comes from a girl aged 2 to 10 in good health. This chain connects TRBV29-1 to TRBJ2-7; the D gene is possibly TRBD1 (5 bases). Sequenced material: blood. CDR3 DNA sequence: TGCAGCGGAAGTGACAGCTACGAGCAGTACTTC. Translation: CSGSDSYEQYF.